This T cell receptor beta chain was captured by sequencing in a study of vaccination effects on CD4 cells after COVID-19. General study results and limits: Late post-vaccination samples showed marked contraction of infection- and vaccine-induced clones.

When less than 13 days of culture had elapsed, CD4+ T cells were isolated. PCR confirmed that the person was infected with SARS-CoV-2 between March and December 2020. The cohort was immunized with two doses of either the BNT162b2 or mRNA-1273 vaccine. In the case of this clone: Its antigen is as yet unknown.

V shed 4 bases, J shed 2 bases, and the junction held 8 bases outside the gene matches. This CDR3 is built from 17 residues. Germline lookup yields CDR1 MGHRA and CDR2 YSYEKL. Profiled with immunoSEQ multiplex PCR; TCRdb holds only in-frame clones, not every one. The sample comprises 35,000 to 55,000 clones, approximately 82% of which are singletons, and approximately 3.8% rests with the top ten. The origin of this receptor is a human donor who had a prior SARS-CoV-2 infection. The sequencing used CD4+ T cells from PBMCs cultured without peptide, collected after COVID-19 vaccination. The genes are TRBV4-1 and TRBJ2-3; 11 bases line up with TRBD2. The chain's CDR3 is CASSPFSSGGPTDTQYF. CDR3 DNA sequence: TGCGCCAGCAGCCCCTTTTCTAGCGGGGGGCCCACAGATACGCAGTATTTT.